The clone carrying this T cell receptor (beta chain) was found a few times. This sample was taken from a study of spatial heterogeneity in lung cancer. In TCRdb, the 5' RACE reads were re-called with MiXCR into one record per CDR3 protein. Seen here are 75,000 or so distinct CDR3 sequences, about 8% observed once, and the top ten hold roughly 6.4%. Specified time point: sample taken at primary tumor resection. Untreated early-stage non-small cell lung cancer patients, 70 to 85 in total, were the donors. Whole RNA was taken from tumor, nontumor lung or frozen PBMC; it was then sequenced unsorted. This CDR3 is 14 amino acids long. The V end lost 6 bases, the J end lost 3 bases, and 11 bases lay between the germline ends.

The rearrangement joins TRBV12-3 or TRBV12-4 to TRBJ1-4, with a weak D call TRBD1 (6 bases). The source was PBMCs, collected at surgery. The sequence was collected from a male donor with early-stage non-small cell lung cancer. Here the CDR3 reads CASRGTTPNEKLFF. DNA for the CDR3: TGTGCCAGCAGAGGGACAACTCCTAATGAAAAACTGTTTTTT.